These T cell receptor beta chains were read from a single sample in a study of T-cell reconstitution after alpha-beta-depleted transplantation in children. From the PCR reads, TCRdb called clonotypes with MiXCR, one entry per CDR3 protein. This sample has over 70,000 distinct CDR3 sequences; less than 15% occur once, and the top ten carry 14%. The sequencing here drew on PBMCs from the stem cell graft donor, taken from the stem cell graft. All receptors come from a human donor who donated a stem cell graft to a child with inherited bone marrow failure. Both conserved end residues are part of each CDR3. The D gene is left open where the match is weak. Clone size, where shown, is once, few, many, or a class for clones that have expanded.

CDR3nt	CDR3aa	abundance	v_gene	j_gene	d_gene
TGTGCCAGCAGCTCCCTAGCGGGCACAGATACGCAGTATTTT	CASSSLAGTDTQYF	few	TRBV7-8	TRBJ2-3	TRBD2
TGCGCCAGCAGCATCCCTGCAGGAAACACCGGGGAGCTGTTTTTT	CASSIPAGNTGELFF	many	TRBV5-1	TRBJ2-2	NA
TGTGCCAGCTCAGGGGGTTCAAACAACCCCGAGCAGTACTTC	CASSGGSNNPEQYF	many	TRBV18	TRBJ2-7	NA
TGTGCCAGCAGCGTGGGACTAGCGGACTACAATGAGCAGTTCTTC	CASSVGLADYNEQFF	NA	TRBV2	TRBJ2-1	TRBD2
TGTGCCAGCAGCCTGGGACAGGGGCCCCCAGAGACCCAGTACTTC	CASSLGQGPPETQYF	NA	TRBV7-2	TRBJ2-5	TRBD1
TGTGCCAGCACCCAAAACCTTGGCAATCAGCCCCAGCATTTT	CASTQNLGNQPQHF	many	TRBV12-3/TRBV12-4	TRBJ1-5	NA
TGCAGTGCTAGAGATCAGACGGGCGTTATGAACACTGAAGCTTTCTTT	CSARDQTGVMNTEAFF	many	TRBV20-1	TRBJ1-1	NA
TGTGCCAGCAGCTTCCCCCAGGGTGGCTATACCTTC	CASSFPQGGYTF	many	TRBV7-9	TRBJ1-2	NA
TGTGCCAGCAGCCAAGATGGGGACAGGGTAGGCTACGAGCAGTACTTC	CASSQDGDRVGYEQYF	many	TRBV3-1	TRBJ2-7	TRBD1
TGCAGTGCTGCTCAGGGGGGAGAGACCCAGTACTTC	CSAAQGGETQYF	many	TRBV20-1	TRBJ2-5	NA
TGCGCCAGCAGCTTGGGAGCGGGAGGGAACACAGATACGCAGTATTTT	CASSLGAGGNTDTQYF	many	TRBV5-1	TRBJ2-3	TRBD2
TGTGCCAGCAGTTTTACGACAGCATACAATGAGCAGTTCTTC	CASSFTTAYNEQFF	many	TRBV28	TRBJ2-1	NA
TGTGCCGTCCCCCCGGGACCCAAGAAAAGGGGCTCCGCTGAGCAGTTCTTC	CAVPPGPKKRGSAEQFF	many	TRBV2	TRBJ2-1	NA
TGTGCCAGCAGCTTACCAGAGTCGGCCACCGGGGAGCTGTTTTTT	CASSLPESATGELFF	many	TRBV7-9	TRBJ2-2	NA
TGTGCCAGCAGCTCGATGACAGCCCTGATGAACACTGAAGCTTTCTTT	CASSSMTALMNTEAFF	many	TRBV7-6	TRBJ1-1	NA
TGCAGCGCTACCGGGACTAGCGGGGTCGTTGGCACAGATACGCAGTATTTT	CSATGTSGVVGTDTQYF	NA	TRBV29-1	TRBJ2-3	TRBD2
TGTGCCAGCACCCTTCGGGGGAGGGCCCCAGAGACCCAGTACTTC	CASTLRGRAPETQYF	few	TRBV12-3/TRBV12-4	TRBJ2-5	TRBD2
TGCGCCAGCAGCCAAGAGCCGGGACTGAACACTGAAGCTTTCTTT	CASSQEPGLNTEAFF	NA	TRBV4-1	TRBJ1-1	NA
TGTGCCATCAGTGTGTCTAGCGGGAGCTACGAGCAGTACTTC	CAISVSSGSYEQYF	few	TRBV10-3	TRBJ2-7	TRBD2
TGTGCCAGCAGCCTTGGTTCCCCGGCCCCCTACAATGAGCAGTTCTTC	CASSLGSPAPYNEQFF	NA	TRBV5-6	TRBJ2-1	NA
TGTGCCAGCAGTCCCGGACTAGCGGGAGAAGAGACCCAGTACTTC	CASSPGLAGEETQYF	medium-sized	TRBV27	TRBJ2-5	TRBD2
TGTGCCAGTAGTATAGGACAGCCGAACACTGAAGCTTTCTTT	CASSIGQPNTEAFF	NA	TRBV19	TRBJ1-1	NA
TGTGCCAGCAGCTACGGACAGGGCAGTAACTATGGCTACACCTTC	CASSYGQGSNYGYTF	NA	TRBV7-9	TRBJ1-2	TRBD1
TGCTCCAGCAGCTTAAACCACAGGGACCTGTTCTTC	CSSSLNHRDLFF	many	TRBV5-1	TRBJ2-1	NA
TGTGCCAGTTCCCCGGGACAGGGGTGGAACGAGCAGTACTTC	CASSPGQGWNEQYF	many	TRBV27	TRBJ2-7	TRBD1
TGTGCCAGCAGCTCCCATGCGGACAGTACGCAGTATTTT	CASSSHADSTQYF	many	TRBV7-2	TRBJ2-3	NA